This note documents a single T cell receptor beta chain sequence. The target antigen is unknown. This CDR3 spans 14 amino acids. Germline values: CDR1 SNHLY, CDR2 FYNNEI. V trimming: 6 bases; J trimming: 4 bases; junction bases outside the gene matches: 8. Clones were read by immunoSEQ multiplex PCR, and TCRdb kept only the in-frame ones, dropping some. The sample comprises about 240,000 clones, roughly 84% of which are singletons, and 0.5% to 0.65% rests with the top ten. The data derive from a study of Tregs in tolerant kidney transplant recipients. Study-wide results and caveats: Biological reproducibility was not directly addressed, but technical replication error appeared minimal. The small number of patients limits these findings pending further validation. Activated donor B cell expansion appeared to reveal the most relevant donor-specific TCRbeta repertoire.

CD4+CD25+CD127- Tregs, CD4+CD25- non-Tregs, CD4 and CD8 cells were sorted. The TCR was taken from a human donor in good health. V usage is TRBV2 and J usage is TRBJ2-7; TRBD1 matches 8 bases. The sample taken for sequencing was CD4+ T cells from blood. CDR3 in amino acids: CASSDQGASYEQYF. CDR3 DNA sequence: TGTGCCAGCAGCGACCAGGGGGCGAGTTACGAGCAGTACTTC.